This TCR beta chain stems from a study of regulatory T cells in long-lasting Graves disease. Trimming took 3 bases from V and 7 from J; bases not matched to a gene: 9. Germline V gene lookup returns CDR1 SGHAT and CDR2 FQNNGV. This CDR3 comprises 14 residues. Assembly of TCR beta libraries relied on iRepertoire HTBI primers together with Arm-PCR of CDR3 regions. In TCRdb, the multiplex PCR reads were re-called with MiXCR into one record per CDR3 protein. The top ten hold around 37% of the sample, which has about 320,000 distinct CDR3 sequences, 15% to 20% seen once. Time point indicated: newly diagnosed GD, antithyroid drugs for less than 3 months. RNA extracted from PBMCs served as the sequencing template. Graves' disease was diagnosed by American Thyroid Association guidelines. An approximately 10-milliliter sample of peripheral blood was drawn into EDTA tubes.

This material consisted of peripheral blood mononuclear cells (PBMCs), taken at new diagnosis, from a patient treated with antithyroid drugs. This sequence was found in a female donor with Graves disease. The chain joins TRBV11-2 to TRBJ2-7; 7 nucleotides match TRBD2. The CDR3 DNA sequence: TGTGCCAGCAGCTTCCCCAGGACGGGGGGAGAGCAGTACTTC. Protein: CASSFPRTGGEQYF.